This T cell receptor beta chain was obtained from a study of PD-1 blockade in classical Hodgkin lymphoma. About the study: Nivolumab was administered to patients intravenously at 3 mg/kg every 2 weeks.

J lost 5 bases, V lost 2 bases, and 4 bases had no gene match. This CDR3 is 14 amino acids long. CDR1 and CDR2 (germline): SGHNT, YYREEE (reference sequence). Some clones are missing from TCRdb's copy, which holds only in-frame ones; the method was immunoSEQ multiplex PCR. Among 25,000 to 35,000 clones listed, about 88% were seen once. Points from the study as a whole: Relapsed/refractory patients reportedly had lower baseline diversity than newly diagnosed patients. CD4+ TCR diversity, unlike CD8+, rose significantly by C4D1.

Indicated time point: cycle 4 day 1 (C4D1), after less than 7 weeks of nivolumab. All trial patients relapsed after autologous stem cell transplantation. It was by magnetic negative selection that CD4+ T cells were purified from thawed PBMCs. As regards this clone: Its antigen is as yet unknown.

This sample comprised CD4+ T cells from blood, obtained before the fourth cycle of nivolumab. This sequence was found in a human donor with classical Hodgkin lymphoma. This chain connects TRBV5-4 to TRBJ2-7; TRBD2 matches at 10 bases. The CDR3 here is CASSFLAGVDEQYF. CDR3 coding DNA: TGTGCCAGCAGCTTTCTAGCGGGGGTCGACGAGCAGTACTTC. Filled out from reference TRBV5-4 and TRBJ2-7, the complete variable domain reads ETGVTQSPTHLIKTRGQQVTLRCSSQSGHNTVSWYQQALGQGPQFIFQYYREEENGRGNFPPRFSGLQFPNYSSELNVNALELDDSALYLCASSFLAGVDEQYFGPGTRLTVT.